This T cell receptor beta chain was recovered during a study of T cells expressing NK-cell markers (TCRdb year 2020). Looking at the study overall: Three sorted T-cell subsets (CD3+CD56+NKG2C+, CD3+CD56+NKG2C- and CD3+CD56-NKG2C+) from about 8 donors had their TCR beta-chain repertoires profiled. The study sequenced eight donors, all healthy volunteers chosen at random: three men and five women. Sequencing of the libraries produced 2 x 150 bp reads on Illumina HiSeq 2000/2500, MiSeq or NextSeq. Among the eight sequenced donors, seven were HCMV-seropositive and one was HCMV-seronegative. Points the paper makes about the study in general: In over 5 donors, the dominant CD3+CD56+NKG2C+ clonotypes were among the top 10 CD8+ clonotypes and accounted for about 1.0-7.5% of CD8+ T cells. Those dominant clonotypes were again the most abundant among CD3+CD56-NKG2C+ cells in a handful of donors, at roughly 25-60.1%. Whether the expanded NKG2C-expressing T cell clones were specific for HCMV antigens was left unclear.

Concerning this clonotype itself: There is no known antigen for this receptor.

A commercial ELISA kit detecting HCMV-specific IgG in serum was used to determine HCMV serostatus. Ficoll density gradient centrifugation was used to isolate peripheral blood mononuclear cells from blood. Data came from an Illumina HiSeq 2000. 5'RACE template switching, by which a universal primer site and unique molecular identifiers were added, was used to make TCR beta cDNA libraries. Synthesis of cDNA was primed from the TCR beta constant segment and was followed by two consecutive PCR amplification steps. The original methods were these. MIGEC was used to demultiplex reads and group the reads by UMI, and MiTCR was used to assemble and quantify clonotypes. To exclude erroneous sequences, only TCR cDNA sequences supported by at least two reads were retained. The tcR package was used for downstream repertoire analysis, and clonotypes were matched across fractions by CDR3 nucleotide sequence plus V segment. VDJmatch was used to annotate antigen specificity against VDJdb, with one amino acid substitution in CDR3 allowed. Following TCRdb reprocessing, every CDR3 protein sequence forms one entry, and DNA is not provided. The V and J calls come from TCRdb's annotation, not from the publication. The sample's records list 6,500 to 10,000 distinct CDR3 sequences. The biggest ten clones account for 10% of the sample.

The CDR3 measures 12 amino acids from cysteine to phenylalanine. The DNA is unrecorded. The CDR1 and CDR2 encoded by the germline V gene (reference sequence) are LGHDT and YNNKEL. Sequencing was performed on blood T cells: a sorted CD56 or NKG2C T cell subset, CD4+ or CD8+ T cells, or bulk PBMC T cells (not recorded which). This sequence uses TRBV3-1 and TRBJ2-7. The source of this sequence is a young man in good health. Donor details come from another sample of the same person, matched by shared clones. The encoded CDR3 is CASSQASYEQYF.